The present T cell receptor beta chain was sequenced within a study of shared clonotypes between healthy human individuals. Findings of the study overall: Enrolling few donors narrowed the genetic and exposure-history diversity that was represented. The naive CD4 repertoires of a handful of donors were compared, and 5% to 6.5% of clonotypes were shared.

Comment on this clone: Its specificity is not known.

Using immunoSEQ multiplex PCR, the repertoire was profiled, and TCRdb retains in-frame clones only, with some absent. The sample holds a few million clones, over 90% seen once. The clonotype comes from a man in his late teens or twenties in good health. Some clones in this sample may be carry-over from other donors' samples. Sequencing was performed on naive CD4+ T cells from PBMCs. As for subset: CD45RA+ positively selected.

The CDR3 is CASSRGARQPQHF. The CDR3 nucleotides are TGTGCCAGCTCCCGAGGCGCTAGGCAGCCCCAGCATTTT. The chain employs TRBV18 and TRBJ1-5; D is ambiguous. Deletions cut 6 bases from V and 7 bases from J, with 13 bases between. CDR1 and CDR2 (germline): KGHSH, LQKENI. The CDR3 is 13 residues long.